This T cell receptor (beta chain) came from a study of blood T cell repertoires in COVID-19. Study at large: Nucleic acid was either cDNA or gDNA, and it came from T cells, B-cell-depleted T cells, or PBMCs.

The CDR3 contains 14 residues. V was trimmed by 3 bases and J by 0 bases, leaving 5 bases between them. CDR1 and CDR2 from the germline V gene are LNHDA and SQIVND (reference sequence). How the authors handled the data: Estimates of nucleated cell counts were drawn from the amplification of reference gene primers. Libraries were prepared by immunoSEQ multiplex PCR; TCRdb keeps only in-frame clonotypes and omits some of them. The DNA was the basis for D and trimming; V, J and clone size are from that table. The data contain under 250,000 clones, around 84% of them singletons. The V call is TRBV19, the J call TRBJ2-2; D unresolved. The sequenced sample consisted of peripheral blood. This receptor was identified in a woman aged 18-29 years with acute or convalescent COVID-19. CDR3 DNA sequence: TGTGCCAGTAGTATCCCAGCGAACACCGGGGAGCTGTTTTTT. It specifies CASSIPANTGELFF.